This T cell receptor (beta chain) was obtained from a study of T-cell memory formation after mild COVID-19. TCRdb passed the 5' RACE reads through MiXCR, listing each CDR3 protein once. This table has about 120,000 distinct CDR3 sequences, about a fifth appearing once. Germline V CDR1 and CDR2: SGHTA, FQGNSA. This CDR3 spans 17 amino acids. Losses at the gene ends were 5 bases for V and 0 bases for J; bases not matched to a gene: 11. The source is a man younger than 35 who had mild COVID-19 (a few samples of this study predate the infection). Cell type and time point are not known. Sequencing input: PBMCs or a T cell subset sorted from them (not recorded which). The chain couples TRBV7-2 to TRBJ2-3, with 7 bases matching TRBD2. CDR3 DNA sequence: TGTGCCAGCAGCGTCACGCTAGCGGAGCCTAGCACAGATACGCAGTATTTT. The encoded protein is CASSVTLAEPSTDTQYF.